This T cell receptor beta chain was captured by sequencing in a study of relationships among human T cell subsets. Th1 cells were collected as flow-through following bead selections for CD25, CD56 and CD294. Details on this clonotype: Its matching antigen is unknown.

Semiquantitative ARM-PCR amplified T cell receptor alpha and beta CDR3 regions from mRNA. Exponential amplification used communal superprimers after tagged nested gene-specific primers in ARM-PCR. TCRdb redid the calling of the multiplex PCR reads with MiXCR, one entry per CDR3 protein. Counted here are about 13,000 distinct CDR3 sequences, approximately 67% occurring once; the ten biggest clones make up about 27%. General study points: The seven subsets showed no significant differences in gene usage or CDR3 length.

Sequencing was done on a sample of CD4+ Th1 cells sorted from blood. This TCR was recovered from a man in his forties or fifties in good health.

CDR3 nucleotide sequence: TGTGCCACCCAAGGTGGCACAGATACGCAGTATTTT. Translation gives CATQGGTDTQYF. The rearrangement uses TRBV6-5 and TRBJ2-3; D is unclear. This CDR3 has 12 residues. Germline assignment: CDR1 MNHEY and CDR2 SVGAGI. The V end was cut by 10 bases, the J end by 1 base, with 9 bases between.